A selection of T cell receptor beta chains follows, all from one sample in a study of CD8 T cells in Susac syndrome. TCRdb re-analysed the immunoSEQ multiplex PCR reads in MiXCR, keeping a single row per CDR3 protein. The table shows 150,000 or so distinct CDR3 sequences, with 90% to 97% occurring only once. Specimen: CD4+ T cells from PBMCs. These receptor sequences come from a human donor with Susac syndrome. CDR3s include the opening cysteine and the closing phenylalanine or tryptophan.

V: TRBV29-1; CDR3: CSGRQGGETQYF
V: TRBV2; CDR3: CASRRDSNTEAFF
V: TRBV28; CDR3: CVTSGPLSYNEQFF
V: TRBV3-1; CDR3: CASSQEVGTGSAKNIQYF
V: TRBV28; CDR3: CASSSAAYYNEQFF
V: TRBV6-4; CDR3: CASSDSQGGEQYF
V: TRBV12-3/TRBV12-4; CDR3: CASSLAVNTGELFF
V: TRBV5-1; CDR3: CASSLWSKNTEAFF
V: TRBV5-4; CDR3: CASSLYQAGETQYF
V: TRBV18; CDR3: CASSLLEGTNYGYTF
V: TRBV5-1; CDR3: CASSLGATVSETQYF
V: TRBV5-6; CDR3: CASSRRPLTSGANVLTF
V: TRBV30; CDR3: CAWSVASGGNQPQHF
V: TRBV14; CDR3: CASSRRLAGVPGELFF
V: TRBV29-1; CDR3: CSAMTGPDTQYF
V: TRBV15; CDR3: CATSYGTSGRNEQFF
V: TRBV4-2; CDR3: CASSRLTGGSYEQFF
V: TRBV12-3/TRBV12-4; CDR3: CASSLGGWSTDTQYF
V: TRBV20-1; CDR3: CSARARGEAFF
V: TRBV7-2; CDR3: CASSPRGLSGREQYF
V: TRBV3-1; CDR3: CASSQEGPGANVLTF
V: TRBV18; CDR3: CASSPNDQEEQYF
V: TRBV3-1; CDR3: CASSPGASGRTDTQYF
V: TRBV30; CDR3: CAWDPERSGANVLTF
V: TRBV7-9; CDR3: CASSGLGDIQYF
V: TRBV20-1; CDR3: CSAEGTSIEQYF
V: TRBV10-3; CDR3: CAISYSRESNTGELFF
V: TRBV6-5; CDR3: CASSETGPYEQYF
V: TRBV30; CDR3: CAWSRRTTGGMRYTF
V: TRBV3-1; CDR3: CASSQDGRSGGYTF
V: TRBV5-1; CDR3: CASSSRPGDTQYF
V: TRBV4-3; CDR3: CASSQEIAGGVYEQYF
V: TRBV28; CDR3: CASSSSWSSYEQYF
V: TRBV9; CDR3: CASSVDLSSYEQYF
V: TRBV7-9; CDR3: CASSPDRGFTEAFF
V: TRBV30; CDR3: CAWSRTSGVTGELFF
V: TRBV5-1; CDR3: CASSPGAGASGETQYF
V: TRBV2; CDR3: CASSGHPTNTGELFF
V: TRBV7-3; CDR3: CASTKGIIPGPWGYGYTF
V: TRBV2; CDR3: CASRSGSVTGELFF
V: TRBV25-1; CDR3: CASSPQGKGGNQPQHF
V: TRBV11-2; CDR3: CASSSQGATQYF
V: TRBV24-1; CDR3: CATRERGGTEAFF
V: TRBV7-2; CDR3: CASLWATGLEETQYF
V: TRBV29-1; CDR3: CSVVTVASTDTQYF